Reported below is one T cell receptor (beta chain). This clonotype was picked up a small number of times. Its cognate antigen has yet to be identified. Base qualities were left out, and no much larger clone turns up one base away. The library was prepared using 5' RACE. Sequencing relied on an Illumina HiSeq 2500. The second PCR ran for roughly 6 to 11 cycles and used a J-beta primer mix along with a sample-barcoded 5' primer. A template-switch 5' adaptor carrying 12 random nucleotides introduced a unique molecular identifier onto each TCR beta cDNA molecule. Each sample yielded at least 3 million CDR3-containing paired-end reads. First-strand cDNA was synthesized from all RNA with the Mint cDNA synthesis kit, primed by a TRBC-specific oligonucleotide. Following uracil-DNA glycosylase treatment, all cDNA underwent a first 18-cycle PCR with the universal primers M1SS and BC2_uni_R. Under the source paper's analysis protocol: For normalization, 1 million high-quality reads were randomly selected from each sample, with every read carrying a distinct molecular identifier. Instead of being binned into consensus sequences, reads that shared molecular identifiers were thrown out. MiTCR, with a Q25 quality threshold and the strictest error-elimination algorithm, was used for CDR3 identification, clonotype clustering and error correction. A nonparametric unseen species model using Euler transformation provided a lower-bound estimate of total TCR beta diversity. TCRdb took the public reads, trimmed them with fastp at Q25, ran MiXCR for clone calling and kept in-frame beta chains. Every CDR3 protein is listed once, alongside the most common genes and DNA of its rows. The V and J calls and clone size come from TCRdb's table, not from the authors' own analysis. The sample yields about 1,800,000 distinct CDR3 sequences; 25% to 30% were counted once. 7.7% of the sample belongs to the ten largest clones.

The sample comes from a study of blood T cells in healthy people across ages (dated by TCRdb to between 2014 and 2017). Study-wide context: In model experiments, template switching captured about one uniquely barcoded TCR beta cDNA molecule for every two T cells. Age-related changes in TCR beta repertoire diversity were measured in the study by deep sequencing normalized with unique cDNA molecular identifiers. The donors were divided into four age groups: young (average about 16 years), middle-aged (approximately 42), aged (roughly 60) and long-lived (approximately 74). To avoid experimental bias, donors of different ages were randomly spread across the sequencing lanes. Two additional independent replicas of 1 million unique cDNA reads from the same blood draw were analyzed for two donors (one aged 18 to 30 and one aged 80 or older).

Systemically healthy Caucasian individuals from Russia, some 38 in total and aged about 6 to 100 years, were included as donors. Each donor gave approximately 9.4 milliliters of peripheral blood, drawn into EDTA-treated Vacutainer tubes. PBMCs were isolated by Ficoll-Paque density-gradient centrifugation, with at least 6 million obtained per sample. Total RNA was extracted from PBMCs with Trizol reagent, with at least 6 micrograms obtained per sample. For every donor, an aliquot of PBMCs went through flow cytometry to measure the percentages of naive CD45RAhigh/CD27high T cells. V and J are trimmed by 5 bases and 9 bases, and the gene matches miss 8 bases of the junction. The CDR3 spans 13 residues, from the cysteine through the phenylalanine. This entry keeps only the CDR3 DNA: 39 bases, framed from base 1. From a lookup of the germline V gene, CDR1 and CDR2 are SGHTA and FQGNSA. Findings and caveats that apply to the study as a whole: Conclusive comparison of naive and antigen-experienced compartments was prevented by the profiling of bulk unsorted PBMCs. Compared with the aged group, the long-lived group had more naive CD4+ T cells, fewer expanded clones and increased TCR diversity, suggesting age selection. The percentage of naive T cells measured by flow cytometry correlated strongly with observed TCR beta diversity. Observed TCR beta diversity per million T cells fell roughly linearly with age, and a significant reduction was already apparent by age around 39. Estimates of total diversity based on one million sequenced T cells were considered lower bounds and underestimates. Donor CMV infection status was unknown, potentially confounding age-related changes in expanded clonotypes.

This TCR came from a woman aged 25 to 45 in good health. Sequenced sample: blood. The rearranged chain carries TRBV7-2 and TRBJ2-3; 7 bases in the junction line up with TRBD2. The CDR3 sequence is CASSPPGGRTQYF. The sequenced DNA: TGTGCCAGCAGCCCCCCGGGGGGAAGGACGCAGTATTTT.